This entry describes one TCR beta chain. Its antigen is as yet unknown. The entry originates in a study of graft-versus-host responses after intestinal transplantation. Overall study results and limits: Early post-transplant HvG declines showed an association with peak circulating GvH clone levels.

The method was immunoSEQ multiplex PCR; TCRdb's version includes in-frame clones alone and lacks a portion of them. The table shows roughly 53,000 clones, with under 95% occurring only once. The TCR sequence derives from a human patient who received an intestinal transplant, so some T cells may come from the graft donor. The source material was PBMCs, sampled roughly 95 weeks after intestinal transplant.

Here the CDR3 reads CATSRAGTGPYSNYGYTF. CDR3 bases: TGTGCCACCAGCAGAGCGGGGACAGGGCCCTACTCTAACTATGGCTACACCTTC. The chain uses TRBV15 and TRBJ1-2; 9 bases line up with TRBD1. V trimming: 1 base; J trimming: 0 bases; junction bases outside the gene matches: 9. The germline V gene encodes CDR1 LNHNV and CDR2 YYDKDF (reference sequence). CDR3 length equals 18 residues.